Listed below are T cell receptor beta chains from one sample, sequenced in a study of T-cell reconstitution after alpha-beta-depleted transplantation in children. A single record per CDR3 protein comes from TCRdb applying MiXCR to the PCR reads. This table has about 610,000 distinct CDR3 sequences, about 11% appearing once. Sequencing used PBMCs from the stem cell graft donor, obtained from the stem cell graft. Every receptor here comes from a human donor who donated a stem cell graft to a child with acute myeloid leukemia. The CDR3 runs from the conserved cysteine through the conserved F or W. D genes are given only for firm matches. The size of a clone is reported for some rows only, either as once, few or many, or as a class for expanded clones.

V	size	D	J	DNA	CDR3
TRBV15	many	.	TRBJ2-7	TGTGCCACCAGCAGAGACCACAGGGTGGAGTACTTC	CATSRDHRVEYF
TRBV7-3	.	.	TRBJ2-1	TGTGCCAGCAGCTTAACACCAAATGGGAGGAATGAGCAGTTCTTC	CASSLTPNGRNEQFF
TRBV5-1	.	.	TRBJ1-2	TGCGCCAGCGGTGAGGGGACGAACTATGGCTACACCTTC	CASGEGTNYGYTF
TRBV20-1	.	.	TRBJ1-3	TGCAGTGCTCCCTCCGGACGGACCTCTGGAAACACCATATATTTT	CSAPSGRTSGNTIYF
TRBV7-2	many	TRBD1	TRBJ1-5	TGTGCCAGCAGCTATCAGGGGGGGCTCAATCAGCCCCAGCATTTT	CASSYQGGLNQPQHF
TRBV20-1	few	TRBD1	TRBJ2-3	TGCAGTGCTAGAAACCCGGGACAGGGACCAGATACGCAGTATTTT	CSARNPGQGPDTQYF
TRBV18	many	TRBD2	TRBJ2-1	TGTGCCAGCTCACCGCCAGGGACTAGTATGAATGAGCAGTTCTTC	CASSPPGTSMNEQFF
TRBV13	few	.	TRBJ2-7	TGTGCCAGCAGCCGGGAACGGCTCGAGCAGTACTTC	CASSRERLEQYF
TRBV29-1	.	.	TRBJ2-5	TGCAGCGCGATGGAGTTAATGCAAGAGACCCAGTACTTC	CSAMELMQETQYF
TRBV29-1	.	TRBD1	TRBJ2-5	TGCAGCGTTGAAACGGGACAGGGACGATTTAGAGAGACCCAGTACTTC	CSVETGQGRFRETQYF
TRBV29-1	.	TRBD2	TRBJ2-4	TGCAGCGCCCGACTAGCGCCTCTAGCCAAAAACATTCAGTACTTC	CSARLAPLAKNIQYF
TRBV7-9	few	.	TRBJ1-4	TGTGCCAGCAGCTTATATGGGACAAGTGAAAAACTGTTTTTT	CASSLYGTSEKLFF
TRBV29-1	few	.	TRBJ2-1	TGCAGCGTGCGGCTGGGCAATGAGCAGTTCTTC	CSVRLGNEQFF
TRBV29-1	many	TRBD2	TRBJ2-1	TGCAGCGTCTTCCCACCCGGGGGGGGTGAGCAGTTCTTC	CSVFPPGGGEQFF
TRBV7-6	.	.	TRBJ2-5	TGTGCCAGCAGCAGCTTTGCGAGGGAGACCCAGTACTTC	CASSSFARETQYF
TRBV5-6	.	TRBD1	TRBJ2-7	TGTGCCAGCAGCTTGCGGCGATCAGGGGGCGATGAGCAGTACTTC	CASSLRRSGGDEQYF
TRBV11-2	many	TRBD2	TRBJ2-5	TGTGCCAGCAGATCGACTAGCGGGAGAGATATGGAGACCCAGTACTTC	CASRSTSGRDMETQYF
TRBV9	many	TRBD1	TRBJ2-7	TGTGCCAGCAGCGTCAGCAGGGGGTCTTACGAGCAGTACTTC	CASSVSRGSYEQYF
TRBV25-1	many	.	TRBJ1-5	TGTGCCAGCGCCACAGGTGGCAATCAGCCCCAGCATTTT	CASATGGNQPQHF
TRBV5-1	.	.	TRBJ2-7	TGCGCCAGCAGGAAGGACCCCTCGGGTGAGCAGTACTTC	CASRKDPSGEQYF
TRBV5-1	many	.	TRBJ2-1	TGCGCCAGCAGCCCCCGGCCTATACTAGCATCTAATGAGCAGTTCTTC	CASSPRPILASNEQFF
TRBV7-9	many	TRBD1	TRBJ1-1	TGTGCCAGCAGCCTACGACAGGGGGCGAACACTGAAGCTTTCTTT	CASSLRQGANTEAFF